The rows below give T cell receptor beta chains drawn from one sample of a study of shared clonotypes between healthy human individuals. Data came from immunoSEQ multiplex PCR; TCRdb stores just in-frame clones and leaves some out. The sample lists about 2.1 million clones, approximately 92% occurring once. The sequencing input was naive CD8+ T cells from PBMCs. Receptors were obtained from a man aged 18 to 30 in good health. Some clones in this sample may be carry-over from other donors' samples. Each CDR3 is given without its conserved first and last residue.

length	J	V	CDR3
9	TRBJ2-7	TRBV29-1	SVRDGYEQY
15	TRBJ2-3	TRBV27	ASSHSYRTGEIDTQY
12	TRBJ2-3	TRBV29-1	SVPSGRTEDTQY
10	TRBJ2-2	TRBV7-9	ASASVSGELF
12	TRBJ1-5	TRBV18	ASSPPGYNQPQH
14	TRBJ2-3	TRBV15	ATSRGASGITDTQY
15	TRBJ2-1	TRBV4-1	ASSPIVERDLYNEQF
10	TRBJ2-1	TRBV2	ARGQVRNEQF
13	TRBJ2-5	TRBV5-4	ASSLGTRGQETQY
11	TRBJ1-5	TRBV9	ASSVSGNQPQH